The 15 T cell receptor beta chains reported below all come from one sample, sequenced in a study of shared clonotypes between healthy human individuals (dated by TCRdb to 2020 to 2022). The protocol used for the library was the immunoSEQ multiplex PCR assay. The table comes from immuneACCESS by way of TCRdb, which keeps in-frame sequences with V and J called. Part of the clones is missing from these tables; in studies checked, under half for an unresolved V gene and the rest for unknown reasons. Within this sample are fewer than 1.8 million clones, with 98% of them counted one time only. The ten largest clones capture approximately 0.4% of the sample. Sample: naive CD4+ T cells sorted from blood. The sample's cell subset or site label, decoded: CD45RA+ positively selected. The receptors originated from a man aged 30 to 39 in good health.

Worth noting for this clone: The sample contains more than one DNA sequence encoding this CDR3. The CDR3 DNA reads as TGCGCCAGCAGCCGGGGAGCACCGAGTGCTGAAGCTTTCTTT. This gives the protein CASSRGAPSAEAFF. The chain has TRBV5-1 and TRBJ1-1; D not resolved. This CDR3 spans 14 amino acids. Trimming took 4 bases from V and 6 from J, leaving 16 bases between them. CDR1 SGHRS and CDR2 YFSETQ come from the germline V gene.

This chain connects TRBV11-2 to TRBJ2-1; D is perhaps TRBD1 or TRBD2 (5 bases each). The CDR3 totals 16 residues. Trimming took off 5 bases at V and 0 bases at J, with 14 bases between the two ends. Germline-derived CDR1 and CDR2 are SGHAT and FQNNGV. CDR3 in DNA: TGTGCCAGCAGCCCCAGAGGGACGTACTCCTACAATGAGCAGTTCTTC. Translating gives CASSPRGTYSYNEQFF.

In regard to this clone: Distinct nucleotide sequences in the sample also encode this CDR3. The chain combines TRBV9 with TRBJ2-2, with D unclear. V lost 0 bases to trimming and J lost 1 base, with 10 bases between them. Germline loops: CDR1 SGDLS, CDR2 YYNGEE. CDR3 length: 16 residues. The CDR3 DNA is TGTGCCAGCAGCGTAGGGGCAGGAAGGAACACCGGGGAGCTGTTTTTT. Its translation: CASSVGAGRNTGELFF. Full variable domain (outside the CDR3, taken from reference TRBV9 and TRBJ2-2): DSGVTQTPKHLITATGQRVTLRCSPRSGDLSVYWYQQSLDQGLQFLIQYYNGEERAKGNILERFSAQQFPDLHSELNLSSLELGDSALYFCASSVGAGRNTGELFFGEGSRLTVL.

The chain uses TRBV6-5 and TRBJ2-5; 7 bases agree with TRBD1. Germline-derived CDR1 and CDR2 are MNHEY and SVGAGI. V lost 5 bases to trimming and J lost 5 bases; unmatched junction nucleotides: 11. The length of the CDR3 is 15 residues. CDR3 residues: CASSGATGNRETQYF. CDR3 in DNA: TGTGCCAGCAGTGGGGCGACAGGGAACAGGGAGACCCAGTACTTC.

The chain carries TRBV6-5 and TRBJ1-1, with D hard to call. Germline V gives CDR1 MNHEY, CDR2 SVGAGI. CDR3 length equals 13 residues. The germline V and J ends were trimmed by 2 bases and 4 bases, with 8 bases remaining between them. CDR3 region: CASSYDIITEAFF. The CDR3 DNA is TGTGCCAGCAGTTACGACATTATCACTGAAGCTTTCTTT.

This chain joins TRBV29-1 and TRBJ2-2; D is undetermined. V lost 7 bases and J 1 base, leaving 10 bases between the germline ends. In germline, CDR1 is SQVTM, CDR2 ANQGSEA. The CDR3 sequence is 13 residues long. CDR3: CSAPSRNTGELFF. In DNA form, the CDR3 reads TGCAGCGCCCCGTCTAGGAACACCGGGGAGCTGTTTTTT.

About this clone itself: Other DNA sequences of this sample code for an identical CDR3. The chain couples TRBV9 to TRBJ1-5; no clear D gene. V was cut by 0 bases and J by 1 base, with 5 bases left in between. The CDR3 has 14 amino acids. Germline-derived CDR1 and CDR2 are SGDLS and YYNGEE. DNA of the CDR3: TGTGCCAGCAGCGTAGGAGGGAGCAATCAGCCCCAGCATTTT. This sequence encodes CASSVGGSNQPQHF.

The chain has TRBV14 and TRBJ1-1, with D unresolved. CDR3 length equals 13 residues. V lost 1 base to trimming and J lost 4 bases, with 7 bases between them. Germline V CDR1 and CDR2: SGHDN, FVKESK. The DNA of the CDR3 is TGTGCCAGCAGCCAAGGGTCCGGCACTGAAGCTTTCTTT. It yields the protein CASSQGSGTEAFF.

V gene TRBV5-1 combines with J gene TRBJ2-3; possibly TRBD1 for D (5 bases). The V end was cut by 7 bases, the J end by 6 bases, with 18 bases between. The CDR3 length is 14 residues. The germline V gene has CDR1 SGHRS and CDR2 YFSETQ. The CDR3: CASDPGMPGDTQYF. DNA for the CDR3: TGCGCCAGCGACCCCGGCATGCCAGGGGATACGCAGTATTTT.

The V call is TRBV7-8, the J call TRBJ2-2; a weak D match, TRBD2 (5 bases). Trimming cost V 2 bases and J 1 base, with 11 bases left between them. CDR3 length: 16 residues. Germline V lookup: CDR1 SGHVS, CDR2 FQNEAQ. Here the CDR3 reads CASSLSRGRNTGELFF. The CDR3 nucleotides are TGTGCCAGCAGCTTATCGAGAGGGCGGAACACCGGGGAGCTGTTTTTT.

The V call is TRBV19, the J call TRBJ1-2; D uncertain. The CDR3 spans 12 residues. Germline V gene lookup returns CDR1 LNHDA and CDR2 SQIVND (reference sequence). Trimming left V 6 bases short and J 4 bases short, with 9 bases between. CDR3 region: CASSPTSYGYTF. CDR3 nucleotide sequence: TGTGCCAGTAGCCCGACAAGCTATGGCTACACCTTC. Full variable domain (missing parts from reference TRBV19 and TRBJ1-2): DGGITQSPKYLFRKEGQNVTLSCEQNLNHDAMYWYRQDPGQGLRLIYYSQIVNDFQKGDIAEGYSVSREKKESFPLTVTSAQKNPTAFYLCASSPTSYGYTFGSGTRLTVV.

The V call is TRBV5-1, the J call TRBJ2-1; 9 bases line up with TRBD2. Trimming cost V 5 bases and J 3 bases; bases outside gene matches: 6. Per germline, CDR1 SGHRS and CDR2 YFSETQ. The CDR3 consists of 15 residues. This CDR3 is CASRDLAGNYNEQFF. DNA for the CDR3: TGCGCCAGCAGGGATCTAGCGGGAAACTACAATGAGCAGTTCTTC.

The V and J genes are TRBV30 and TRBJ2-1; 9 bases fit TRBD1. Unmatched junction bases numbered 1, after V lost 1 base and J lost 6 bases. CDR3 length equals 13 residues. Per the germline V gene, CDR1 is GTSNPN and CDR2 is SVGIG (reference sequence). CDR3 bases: TGTGCCTGGAGTGGGACAGGGGTCAATGAGCAGTTCTTC. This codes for CAWSGTGVNEQFF. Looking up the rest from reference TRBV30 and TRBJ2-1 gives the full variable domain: SQTIHQWPATLVQPVGSPLSLECTVEGTSNPNLYWYRQAAGRGLQLLFYSVGIGQISSEVPQNLSASRPQDRQFILSSKKLLLSDSGFYLCAWSGTGVNEQFFGPGTRLTVL.

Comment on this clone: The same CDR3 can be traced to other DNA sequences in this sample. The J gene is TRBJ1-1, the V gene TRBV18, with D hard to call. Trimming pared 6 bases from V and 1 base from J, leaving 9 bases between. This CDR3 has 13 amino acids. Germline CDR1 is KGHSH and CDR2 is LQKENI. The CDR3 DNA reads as TGTGCCAGCTCCCCAACAAGGAACACTGAAGCTTTCTTT. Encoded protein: CASSPTRNTEAFF.

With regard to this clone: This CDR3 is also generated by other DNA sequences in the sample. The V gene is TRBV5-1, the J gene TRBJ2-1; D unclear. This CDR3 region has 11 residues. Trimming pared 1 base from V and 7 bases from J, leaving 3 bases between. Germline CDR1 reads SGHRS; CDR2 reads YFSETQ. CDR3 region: CASSLLNEQFF. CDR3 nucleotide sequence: TGCGCCAGCAGCTTGCTGAATGAGCAGTTCTTC.